This entry concerns a single T cell receptor (beta chain). The germline gives CDR1 GTSNPN, CDR2 SVGIG (reference sequence). V lost 4 bases, J lost 2 bases, and 2 bases stayed unmatched. The CDR3 is made up of 12 amino acids. The data stem from a study of shared clonotypes between healthy human individuals. Sequencing used immunoSEQ multiplex PCR; TCRdb keeps in-frame clones, though not all of them. The sample shows 2 million to 2.5 million clones, 85% to 95% of them seen only once. The sample was naive CD4+ T cells from PBMCs. As for subset: CD45RA+ positively selected. The receptor was derived from a man in his late teens or twenties in good health. Some clones in this sample may be carry-over from other donors' samples. This chain joins TRBV30 and TRBJ2-7; TRBD2 aligns across 7 bases. The CDR3 DNA is TGTGCCTGGACTAGCGGTCCCTACGAGCAGTACTTC. Translating gives CAWTSGPYEQYF.